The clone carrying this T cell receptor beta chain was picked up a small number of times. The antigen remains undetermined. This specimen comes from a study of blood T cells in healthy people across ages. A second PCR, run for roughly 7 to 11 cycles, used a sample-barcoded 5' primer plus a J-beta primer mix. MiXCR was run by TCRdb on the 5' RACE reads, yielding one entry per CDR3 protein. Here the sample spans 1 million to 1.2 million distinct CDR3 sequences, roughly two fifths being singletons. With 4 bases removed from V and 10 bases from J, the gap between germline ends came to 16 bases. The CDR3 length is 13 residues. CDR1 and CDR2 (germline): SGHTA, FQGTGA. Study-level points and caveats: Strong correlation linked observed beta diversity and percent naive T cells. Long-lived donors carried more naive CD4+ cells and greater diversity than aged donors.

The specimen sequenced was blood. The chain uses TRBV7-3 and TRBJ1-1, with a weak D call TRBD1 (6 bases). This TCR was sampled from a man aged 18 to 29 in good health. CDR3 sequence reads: CASSSGPGTPAFF. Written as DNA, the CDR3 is TGTGCCAGCAGCTCAGGGCCGGGGACACCAGCTTTCTTT.